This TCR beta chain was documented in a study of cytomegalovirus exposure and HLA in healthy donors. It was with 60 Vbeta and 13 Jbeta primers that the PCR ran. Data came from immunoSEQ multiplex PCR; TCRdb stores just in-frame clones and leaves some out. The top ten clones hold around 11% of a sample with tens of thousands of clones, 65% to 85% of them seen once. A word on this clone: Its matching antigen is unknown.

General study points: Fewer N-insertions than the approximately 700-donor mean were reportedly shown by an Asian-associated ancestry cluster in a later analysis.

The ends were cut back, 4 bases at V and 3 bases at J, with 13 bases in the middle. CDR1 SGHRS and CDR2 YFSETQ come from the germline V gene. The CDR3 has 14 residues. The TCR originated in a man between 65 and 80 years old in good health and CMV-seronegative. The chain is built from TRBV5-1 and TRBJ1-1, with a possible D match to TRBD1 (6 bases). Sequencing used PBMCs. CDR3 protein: CASSVQKGDTEAFF. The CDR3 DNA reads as TGCGCCAGCAGCGTACAAAAGGGGGACACTGAAGCTTTCTTT.